This TCR beta chain came from a study of siplizumab effects on memory and regulatory T cells. The study's findings and limits: With siplizumab, Treg-derived clones averaged approximately 72% of mappable alloreactive CD4+ clones, versus less than 35% in controls. Poor capture below about 10^-5 frequency left most alloreactive clones unmapped to unstimulated subsets. Roughly 80-95% of proliferating CD4+ or CD8+ clones defied assignment to a naive or memory phenotype. Alloreactive sequences traceable to unstimulated CD4+ memory cells declined significantly under siplizumab.

The V end lost 7 bases, the J end lost 3 bases, and 17 bases lay between the germline ends. CDR1 and CDR2 from the germline V gene are SQVTM and ANQGSEA. This CDR3 comprises 14 residues. Assay: immunoSEQ multiplex PCR; the TCRdb copy retains only in-frame clones and omits some. The table shows tens of thousands of clones, with roughly nine tenths occurring only once. A word on this clone: What it binds is unknown.

Sequenced: CD8+ T cells sorted from blood. This clonotype was sampled from a human donor in good health. The chain links TRBV29-1 to TRBJ2-3; D may match TRBD1 or TRBD2 (5 bases each). The DNA of the CDR3 is TGCAGCGGGACGGGGTTCGAGGGGACAGATACGCAGTATTTT. Translation gives CSGTGFEGTDTQYF.